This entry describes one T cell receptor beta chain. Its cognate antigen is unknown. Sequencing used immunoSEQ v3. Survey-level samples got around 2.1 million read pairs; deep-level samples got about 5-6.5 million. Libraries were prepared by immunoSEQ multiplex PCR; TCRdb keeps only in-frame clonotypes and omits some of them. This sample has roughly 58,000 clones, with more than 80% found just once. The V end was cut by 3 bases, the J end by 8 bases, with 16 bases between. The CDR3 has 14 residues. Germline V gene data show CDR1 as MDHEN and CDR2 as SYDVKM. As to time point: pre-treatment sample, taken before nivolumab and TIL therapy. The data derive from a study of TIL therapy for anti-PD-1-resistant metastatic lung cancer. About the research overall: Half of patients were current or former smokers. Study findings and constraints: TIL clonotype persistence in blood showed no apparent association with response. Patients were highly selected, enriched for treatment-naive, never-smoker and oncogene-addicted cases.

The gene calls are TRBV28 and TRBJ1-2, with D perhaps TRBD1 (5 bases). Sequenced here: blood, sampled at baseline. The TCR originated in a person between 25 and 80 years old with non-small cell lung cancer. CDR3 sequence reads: CASSFLGGVGGYTF. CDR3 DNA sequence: TGTGCCAGCAGTTTTCTTGGGGGGGTAGGCGGCTACACCTTC.